This passage covers 9 T cell receptor beta chains from one sample sequenced in a study of read filtering for tumor transcriptome and immune sequencing. The library was built from around 380 ng RNA with molecular barcoded adaptors for alpha/delta and beta/gamma chains. TCRdb reanalysed the reads using MiXCR and keeps one entry per CDR3 protein. This repertoire shows some 120,000 distinct CDR3 sequences, over 10% found once; its top ten account for about 10%. Sequenced input: a population of CD138-negative cells sorted from bone marrow. The receptor source for this set is a donor at least 40 years old with multiple myeloma.

Details on this clonotype: This could be a read error, since a much larger clone is one nucleotide away. V is TRBV7-2 and J is TRBJ2-1; D is perhaps TRBD1 (5 bases). Germline CDR1 SGHTA, CDR2 FQGNSA. The CDR3 has 12 residues. V lost 4 bases, J lost 12 bases, and 13 bases lay in between. CDR3 DNA sequence: TGTGCCAGCAGCTCTCAGGGTTTTGGGCAGTTCTTC. Its translation is CASSSQGFGQFF.

This clonotype was picked up many times. The gene calls are TRBV3-1 and TRBJ1-1; D not resolved. V shed 3 bases and J shed 2 bases, with 10 bases lying between them. The length of the CDR3 is 14 residues. Germline values: CDR1 LGHDT, CDR2 YNNKEL (reference sequence). The CDR3 loop is CASSQGSFNTEAFF. CDR3 sequence (DNA): TGTGCCAGCAGCCAGGGCAGTTTCAACACTGAAGCTTTCTTT.

As regards this clonotype: A single base separates this from a much larger clone, so it may be a read error. This chain uses TRBV29-1 with TRBJ2-3; maybe TRBD2 (7 bases). Per the germline V gene, CDR1 is SQVTM and CDR2 is ANQGSEA. The CDR3 sequence is 14 residues long. CDR3 bases: TGCGGCGGGGGATTCGGGGGGCTGTCAGATACGCAGTATTTT. Its translation: CGGGFGGLSDTQYF.

This clonotype was seen repeatedly, ten times or more. The chain employs TRBV29-1 and TRBJ2-3; tentatively, D is TRBD1 (6 bases). The V end lost 5 bases, the J end lost 5 bases, and 20 bases lay between the germline ends. This CDR3 is 15 amino acids long. Germline V CDR1 and CDR2: SQVTM, ANQGSEA. Here the CDR3 DNA reads TGCAGCGTTCAGGTTTCTGGGGGCAGGAAAGATACGCAGTATTTT. Translation gives CSVQVSGGRKDTQYF.

At least ten counts were recorded for this clonotype. The chain is built from TRBV28 and TRBJ2-2; 12 nucleotides align to TRBD2. Trimming removed 5 bases from V and 1 base from J; junction bases left unmatched: 11. Germline V lookup: CDR1 MDHEN, CDR2 SYDVKM. The CDR3 covers 19 residues. Here the CDR3 reads CASSGAGLAGGLNTGELFF. CDR3 DNA sequence: TGTGCCAGCAGTGGAGCAGGCCTAGCGGGAGGGCTGAACACCGGGGAGCTGTTTTTT.

At least ten counts were recorded for this clonotype. CDR3 in amino acids: CASSQAIGETQYF. CDR3 DNA: TGCGCCAGCAGCCAGGCGATAGGGGAGACCCAGTACTTC. This rearrangement joins TRBV4-1 to TRBJ2-5; no reliable D call. V lost 3 bases to trimming and J lost 5 bases, with 10 bases between them. This CDR3 is built from 13 residues. Germline CDR1 MGHRA, CDR2 YSYEKL.

This clonotype was found many times. This rearrangement joins TRBV25-1 to TRBJ1-2, with 7 bases fitting TRBD1. The J segment lost 4 bases and the V segment lost 7 bases, leaving 9 bases of the junction unmatched. This CDR3 is 14 amino acids long. Per germline, CDR1 MGHDK and CDR2 SYGVNS. The CDR3 spells CASMRQGEIYGYTF. DNA of the CDR3: TGTGCCAGCATGAGACAGGGAGAGATCTATGGCTACACCTTC.

This clonotype was found a few times. The chain has TRBV4-2 and TRBJ2-7; 13 positions match TRBD2. J was trimmed by 4 bases and V by 1 base; bases with no gene match: 4. CDR3 length: 16 residues. Per the germline V gene, CDR1 is LGHNA and CDR2 is YNFKEQ. Here the CDR3 DNA reads TGTGCCAGCAGCCAAGTAACTAGCGGGAGGGATTACGAGCAGTACTTC. Translation gives CASSQVTSGRDYEQYF.

Note on this clonotype: A much larger clonotype is one base distant, so this may be a read error. V and J are TRBV20-1 and TRBJ2-5; 9 positions agree with TRBD2. Germline CDR1 and CDR2: DFQATT and SNEGSKA (reference sequence). This CDR3 has 16 amino acids. DNA of the CDR3: TGCAGTGCTAGAGATTTTAGCGGGAGTACCCAAGGGACCCAGTACTTC. Translated: CSARDFSGSTQGTQYF.